The clone carrying this T cell receptor beta chain showed up many times. Together with a sample-barcoded 5' primer, a J-beta primer mix was included in a second PCR lasting about 7 to 12 cycles. MiXCR was run by TCRdb on the 5' RACE reads, yielding one entry per CDR3 protein. The sample yields 600,000 to 800,000 distinct CDR3 sequences, 20% to 25% seen once. These data belong to a study of blood T cells in healthy people across ages. The CDR3 is made up of 15 amino acids. Germline assignment: CDR1 LGHDT and CDR2 YNNKEL (reference sequence). The junction had 9 bases not matched to a gene; V was cut back by 8 bases and J by 5 bases.

The rearrangement links TRBV3-1 to TRBJ2-2; TRBD1 matches at 9 bases. This TCR was sampled from a man between 65 and 79 years old in good health. Sequencing was done on a sample of blood. CDR3 DNA sequence: TGTGCCAGCCGAGGGACAGGGAGAGAAACCGGGGAGCTGTTTTTT. Translating it yields CASRGTGRETGELFF.